The 21 T cell receptor beta chains presented below share a single source sample, sequenced in a study of Ad26.COV2.S vaccination and SARS-CoV-2 variants. Treatment given: 15 to 20 received Ad26.COV2.S at low or high dose, single or two shots; roughly five received placebo; per-sample allocation not given. On day 63 after the first injection, vaccine and placebo recipients gave samples. Clones were read by immunoSEQ multiplex PCR, and TCRdb kept only the in-frame ones, dropping some. The repertoire has over 350,000 clones, around 85% of them found once; the top ten carry 3.5%. Sequencing was performed on peripheral blood, taken in a trial of Ad26.COV2.S vaccine versus placebo. All receptors come from a person between 18 and 65 years old who received the Ad26.COV2.S COVID-19 vaccine or a placebo.

The V gene is TRBV3-1 (or the pseudogene TRBV3-2), the J gene TRBJ1-6, with D perhaps matching TRBD1 (5 bases). The CDR3 contains 12 residues. Germline loops: CDR1 LGHDT, CDR2 YNNKEL (reference sequence). The V end was cut by 6 bases, the J end by 10 bases, with 10 bases between. CDR3 loop: CASRGQGSPLHF. CDR3 nucleotides: TGTGCCAGCAGGGGGCAGGGATCACCCCTCCACTTT.

The CDR3 region has the DNA TGTGCCAGCTCACCAGGCGGGCGGGCAACTAATGAAAAACTGTTTTTT. This gives the protein CASSPGGRATNEKLFF. This chain uses TRBV18 with TRBJ1-4, with D unclear. This CDR3 region has 16 residues. CDR1 KGHSH and CDR2 LQKENI come from the germline V gene. The germline V and J ends were trimmed by 2 bases and 0 bases, with 10 bases remaining between them.

This chain links TRBV7-2 with TRBJ2-2; 7 bases match TRBD2. CDR3 size: 16 residues. The germline CDR1 and CDR2 sequences are SGHTA and FQGNSA. V lost 0 bases, J lost 4 bases, and 5 bases stayed unmatched. CDR3 nucleotides: TGTGCCAGCAGCTTAGCCGGGGCGGGGGTCACCGGGGAGCTGTTTTTT. This translates into CASSLAGAGVTGELFF.

The chain joins TRBV10-1 to TRBJ1-1; possibly TRBD1 for D (6 bases). The length of the CDR3 is 13 residues. Germline CDR1 and CDR2: WNHNN and SYGVQD (reference sequence). Trimming pared 7 bases from V and 1 base from J, leaving 10 bases between. The CDR3 here is CASKEGGNTEAFF. The CDR3, as DNA: TGCGCCAGCAAGGAGGGGGGGAACACTGAAGCTTTCTTT.

CDR3 in DNA: TGTGCCAGCAGCCCACAGGGAGAGAGGGCTGAAGCTTTCTTT. Protein sequence: CASSPQGERAEAFF. The chain has TRBV5-4 and TRBJ1-1, with a possible D match to TRBD1 (6 bases). Germline values: CDR1 SGHNT, CDR2 YYREEE (reference sequence). The ends were cut back, 4 bases at V and 6 bases at J, with 16 bases in the middle. The CDR3 spans 14 residues.

The rearrangement links TRBV19 to TRBJ2-3, with TRBD1 matching 9 bases. With V trimmed by 9 bases and J by 4 bases, 8 bases remained unmatched. From germline, CDR1 is LNHDA and CDR2 SQIVND (reference sequence). This CDR3 has 14 amino acids. The CDR3 DNA follows: TGTGCCAGCGACCCGGGACAGGGTGCAGATACGCAGTATTTT. Translating it yields CASDPGQGADTQYF.

The rearrangement links TRBV6-5 to TRBJ1-2, with TRBD1 matching over 12 bases. This CDR3 is built from 15 residues. Germline CDR1 MNHEY, CDR2 SVGAGI. The junction had 10 bases not matched to a gene; V was cut back by 6 bases and J by 8 bases. The CDR3, as DNA: TGTGCCAGCAGAGCTACCGGGACAGGGGGCCGGGGCTACACCTTC. This gives the protein CASRATGTGGRGYTF.

Ten or more counts support this clone. Here the CDR3 reads CATGLAAETQYF. Here the CDR3 DNA reads TGTGCCACCGGACTAGCGGCGGAGACCCAGTACTTC. This chain connects TRBV2 to TRBJ2-5; TRBD2 aligns across 10 bases. V shed 10 bases and J 5 bases; nucleotides not matched to a gene: 4. In germline, CDR1 is SNHLY, CDR2 FYNNEI. The CDR3 runs to 12 residues.

J is TRBJ1-5 and V is TRBV5-5; D not resolved. CDR1 is SGHKS and CDR2 is YYEKEE in the germline V gene (reference sequence). The CDR3 is 14 residues long. Trimming cost V 1 base and J 5 bases, with 10 bases left between them. DNA of the CDR3: TGTGCCAGCAGCTTGACTAAGTGGGATCAGCCCCAGCATTTT. Translated, it gives CASSLTKWDQPQHF. Based on the CDR3 plus reference TRBV5-5 and TRBJ1-5, the full variable domain is DAGVTQSPTHLIKTRGQQVTLRCSPISGHKSVSWYQQVLGQGPQFIFQYYEKEERGRGNFPDRFSARQFPNYSSELNVNALLLGDSALYLCASSLTKWDQPQHFGDGTRLSIL.

This sequence joins TRBV7-2 and TRBJ2-3; maybe TRBD2 (5 bases). The length of the CDR3 is 13 residues. Germline CDR1 is SGHTA and CDR2 is FQGNSA. The V and J ends lost 5 bases and 6 bases respectively, with 12 bases between them. The CDR3: CASSTSRADTQYF. DNA for the CDR3: TGTGCCAGCAGCACTAGTCGAGCGGATACGCAGTATTTT.

This chain connects TRBV27 to TRBJ2-3; 8 bases map to TRBD1. V lost 6 bases, J lost 6 bases, and 8 bases stayed unmatched. Germline CDR1 reads MNHEY; CDR2 reads SMNVEV (reference sequence). This CDR3 comprises 14 residues. The CDR3 DNA reads as TGTGCCAGCAGGGCCCCGGACAGGGCGGATACGCAGTATTTT. This sequence encodes CASRAPDRADTQYF.

The chain uses TRBV3-1 (or the pseudogene TRBV3-2) and TRBJ2-1; D gene ambiguous. V lost 4 bases and J 8 bases, leaving 15 bases between the germline ends. There are 14 residues in the CDR3. The V gene's germline CDR1 is LGHDT and CDR2 YNNKEL (reference sequence). This CDR3 reads CASSLQLGYDEQFF. Here the CDR3 DNA reads TGTGCCAGCAGCCTCCAGCTTGGTTACGATGAGCAGTTCTTC.

The rearrangement links TRBV29-1 to TRBJ2-7; D is perhaps TRBD2 (6 bases). This CDR3 is 14 amino acids long. Germline V gene data show CDR1 as SQVTM and CDR2 as ANQGSEA. Trimming cost V 6 bases and J 1 base, with 16 bases left between them. The CDR3 is CSVLRDLGSYEQYF. The CDR3 DNA is TGCAGCGTGCTTCGGGACTTGGGTTCCTACGAGCAGTACTTC.

The genes are TRBV14 and TRBJ1-1; D ambiguous. Trimming pared 0 bases from V and 5 bases from J, leaving 13 bases between. Germline lookup yields CDR1 SGHDN and CDR2 FVKESK. The CDR3 has 15 residues. The CDR3 here is CASSQDSEFKTEAFF. In DNA form, the CDR3 reads TGTGCCAGCAGCCAAGATTCGGAGTTTAAGACTGAAGCTTTCTTT.

This chain connects TRBV6-5 to TRBJ1-1; TRBD1 is a possible D gene (6 bases). V lost 2 bases, J lost 3 bases, and 10 bases lay in between. The germline CDR1 and CDR2 sequences are MNHEY and SVGAGI. This CDR3 region has 14 residues. In DNA, the CDR3 is TGTGCCAGCAGTTACGGGGGGGCGGACACTGAAGCTTTCTTT. This gives the protein CASSYGGADTEAFF.

This chain joins TRBV7-8 and TRBJ1-2, with 7 bases lining up with TRBD1. The V gene end was trimmed by 0 bases and the J gene end by 5 bases; junction bases not matched to a gene: 3. This CDR3 comprises 14 residues. The germline gives CDR1 SGHVS, CDR2 FQNEAQ. CDR3 sequence (DNA): TGTGCCAGCAGCTTAGCAGGGGGCGCGTATGGCTACACCTTC. This encodes CASSLAGGAYGYTF.

V is TRBV3-1 (or the pseudogene TRBV3-2) and J is TRBJ1-1, with 7 bases identical to TRBD1. V dropped 1 base and J dropped 1; count of bases not matched to a gene: 0. CDR1 and CDR2 from the germline V gene are LGHDT and YNNKEL (reference sequence). The CDR3 runs 14 residues. The CDR3 reads CASSQGDRNTEAFF. The CDR3 coding sequence is TGTGCCAGCAGCCAAGGGGACAGGAACACTGAAGCTTTCTTT.

The gene calls are TRBV9 and TRBJ2-5; tentative D call: TRBD2 (5 bases). Germline CDR1 is SGDLS and CDR2 is YYNGEE. The CDR3 contains 17 residues. Trimming shortened V by 3 bases and J by 7 bases, and 25 bases separated the two germline ends. CDR3 in DNA: TGTGCCAGCAGCGCTCGTAGTCCTTCAGGACTGCCGGGGACCCAGTACTTC. Translation gives CASSARSPSGLPGTQYF. The full variable domain, with the rest looked up from reference TRBV9 and TRBJ2-5, is DSGVTQTPKHLITATGQRVTLRCSPRSGDLSVYWYQQSLDQGLQFLIQYYNGEERAKGNILERFSAQQFPDLHSELNLSSLELGDSALYFCASSARSPSGLPGTQYFGPGTRLLVL.

In the case of this clone: Other DNA sequences from this sample encode an identical CDR3 as well. The V and J genes are TRBV5-1 and TRBJ1-1; D is uncertain. This CDR3 contains 12 residues. V lost 4 bases and J 3 bases, leaving 7 bases between the germline ends. Germline V gene sequence: CDR1 SGHRS, CDR2 YFSETQ. CDR3 nucleotides: TGCGCCAGCAGCCTTGGGGACACTGAAGCTTTCTTT. Protein product: CASSLGDTEAFF. Complete variable domain (other parts from reference TRBV5-1 and TRBJ1-1): KAGVTQTPRYLIKTRGQQVTLSCSPISGHRSVSWYQQTPGQGLQFLFEYFSETQRNKGNFPGRFSGRQFSNSRSEMNVSTLELGDSALYLCASSLGDTEAFFGQGTRLTVV.

The chain combines TRBV19 with TRBJ2-2; the D is unclear. Germline V gene sequence: CDR1 LNHDA, CDR2 SQIVND (reference sequence). This CDR3 contains 13 residues. The germline V and J ends were trimmed by 3 bases and 2 bases, with 4 bases remaining between them. This chain's CDR3 is CASSMGNTGELFF. CDR3 bases: TGTGCCAGTAGTATGGGCAACACCGGGGAGCTGTTTTTT.

The chain employs TRBV6-2 or TRBV6-3 and TRBJ2-3; tentatively, D is TRBD1 (6 bases). The length of the CDR3 is 17 residues. Germline assignment: CDR1 MNHEY and CDR2 SVGEGT. Trimming pared 2 bases from V and 0 bases from J, leaving 15 bases between. The CDR3 DNA is TGTGCCAGCAGTTACACCACAGGGATATCTAGCACAGATACGCAGTATTTT. It translates to CASSYTTGISSTDTQYF.